The clone carrying this T cell receptor beta chain was picked up a small number of times. This specimen comes from a study of radiation and T cells in renal cell carcinoma. The germline V and J ends were trimmed by 5 bases and 2 bases, with 15 bases remaining between them. CDR1 is PRHDT, CDR2 FYEKMQ, per germline (reference sequence). This CDR3 contains 15 residues. Generated by immunoSEQ multiplex PCR, the TCRdb table keeps only in-frame clones and is missing some. The repertoire holds 10,000 to 15,000 clones, with around 35% as singletons. Treatment meaning: 15 Gy SBRT to primary tumor, nephrectomy 4 weeks later.

V is TRBV13 and J is TRBJ2-5; D is undetermined. The sequence derives from a man in his sixties with renal cell carcinoma. The specimen was tumor tissue, collected from a patient whose treatment included radiotherapy and nephrectomy. The CDR3 spells CASSPAPQGQETQYF. CDR3 DNA sequence: TGTGCCAGCAGCCCTGCGCCTCAAGGTCAAGAGACCCAGTACTTC.